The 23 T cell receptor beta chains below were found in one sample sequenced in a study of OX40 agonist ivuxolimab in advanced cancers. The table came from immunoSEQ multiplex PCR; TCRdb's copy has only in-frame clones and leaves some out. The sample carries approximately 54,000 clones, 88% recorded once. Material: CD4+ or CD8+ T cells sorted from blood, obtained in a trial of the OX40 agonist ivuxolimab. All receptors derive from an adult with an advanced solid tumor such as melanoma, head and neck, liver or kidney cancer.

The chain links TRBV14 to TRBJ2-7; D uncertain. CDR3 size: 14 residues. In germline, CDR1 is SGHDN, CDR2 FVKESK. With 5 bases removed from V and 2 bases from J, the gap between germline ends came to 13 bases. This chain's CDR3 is CASSVQVSPYEQYF. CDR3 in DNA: TGTGCCAGCAGCGTCCAGGTATCTCCCTACGAGCAGTACTTC.

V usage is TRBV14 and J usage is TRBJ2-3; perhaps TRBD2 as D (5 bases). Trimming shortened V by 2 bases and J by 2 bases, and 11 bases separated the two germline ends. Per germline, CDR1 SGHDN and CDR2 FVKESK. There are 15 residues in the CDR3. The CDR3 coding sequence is TGTGCCAGCAGCCAAACGGCAGACTACACAGATACGCAGTATTTT. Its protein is CASSQTADYTDTQYF.

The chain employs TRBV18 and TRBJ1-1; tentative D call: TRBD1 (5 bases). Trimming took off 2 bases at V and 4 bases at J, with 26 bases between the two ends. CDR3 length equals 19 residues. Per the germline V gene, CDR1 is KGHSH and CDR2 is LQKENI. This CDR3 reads CASSPNWAVFVGEGTEAFF. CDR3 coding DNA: TGTGCCAGCTCACCAAATTGGGCAGTTTTCGTAGGGGAAGGCACTGAAGCTTTCTTT.

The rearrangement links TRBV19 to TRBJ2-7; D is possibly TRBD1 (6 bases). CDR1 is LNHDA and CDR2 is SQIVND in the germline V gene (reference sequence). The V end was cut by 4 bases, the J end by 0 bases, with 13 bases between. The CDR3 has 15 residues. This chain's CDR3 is CASSTRTGSSYEQYF. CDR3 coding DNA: TGTGCCAGTAGTACCAGAACAGGGAGCTCCTACGAGCAGTACTTC.

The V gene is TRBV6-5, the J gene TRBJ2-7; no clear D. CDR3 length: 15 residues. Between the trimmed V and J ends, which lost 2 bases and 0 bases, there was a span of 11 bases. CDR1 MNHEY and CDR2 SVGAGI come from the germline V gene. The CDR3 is CASSYISLNSYEQYF. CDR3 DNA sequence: TGTGCCAGCAGTTACATTTCACTGAACTCCTACGAGCAGTACTTC.

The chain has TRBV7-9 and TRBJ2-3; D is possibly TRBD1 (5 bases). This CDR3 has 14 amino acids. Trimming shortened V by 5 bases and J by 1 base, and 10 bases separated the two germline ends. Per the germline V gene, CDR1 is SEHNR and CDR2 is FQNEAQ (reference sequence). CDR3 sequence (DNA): TGTGCCAGCAGCGGGTGGGGCGGCACAGATACGCAGTATTTT. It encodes CASSGWGGTDTQYF.

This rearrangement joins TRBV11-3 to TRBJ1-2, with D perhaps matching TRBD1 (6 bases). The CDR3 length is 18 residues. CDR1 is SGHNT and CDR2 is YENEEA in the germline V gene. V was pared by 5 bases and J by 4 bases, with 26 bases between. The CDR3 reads CASSLKQGNGTTVYGYTF. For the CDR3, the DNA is TGTGCCAGCAGCCTCAAACAGGGAAACGGCACCACGGTCTATGGCTACACCTTC.

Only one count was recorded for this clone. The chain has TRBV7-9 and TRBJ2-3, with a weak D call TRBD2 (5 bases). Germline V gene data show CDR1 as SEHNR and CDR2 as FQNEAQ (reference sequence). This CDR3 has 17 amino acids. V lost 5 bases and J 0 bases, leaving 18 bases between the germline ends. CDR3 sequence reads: CASSPRAIGVSTDTQYF. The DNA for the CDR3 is TGTGCCAGCAGCCCAAGGGCTATCGGGGTTAGCACAGATACGCAGTATTTT.

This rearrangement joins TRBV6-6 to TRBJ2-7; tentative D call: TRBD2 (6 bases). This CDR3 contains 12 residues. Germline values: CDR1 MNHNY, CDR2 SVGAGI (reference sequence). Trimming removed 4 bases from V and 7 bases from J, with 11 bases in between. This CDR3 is CASSLHGGEQYF. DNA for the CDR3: TGTGCCAGCAGTTTGCATGGGGGGGAGCAGTACTTC.

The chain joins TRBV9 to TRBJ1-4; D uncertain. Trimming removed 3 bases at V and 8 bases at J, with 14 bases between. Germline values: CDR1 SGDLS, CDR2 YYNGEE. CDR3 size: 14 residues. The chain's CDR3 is CASSASGVREKLFF. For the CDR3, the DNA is TGTGCCAGCAGCGCATCCGGGGTTCGGGAAAAACTGTTTTTT.

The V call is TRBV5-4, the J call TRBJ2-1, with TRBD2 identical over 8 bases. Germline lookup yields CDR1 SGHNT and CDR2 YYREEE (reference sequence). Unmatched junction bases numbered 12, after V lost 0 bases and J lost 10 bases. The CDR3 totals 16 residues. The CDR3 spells CASSLAAGLGREEQFF. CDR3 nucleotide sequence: TGTGCCAGCAGCTTGGCCGCGGGACTAGGCCGAGAGGAGCAGTTCTTC.

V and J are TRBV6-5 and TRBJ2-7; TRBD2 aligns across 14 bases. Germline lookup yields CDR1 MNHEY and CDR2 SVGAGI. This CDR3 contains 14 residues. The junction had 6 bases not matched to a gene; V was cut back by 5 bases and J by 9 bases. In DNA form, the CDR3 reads TGTGCCAGCAGTCTGACTAGCGGGAGGGGGCCGCAGTACTTC. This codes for CASSLTSGRGPQYF.

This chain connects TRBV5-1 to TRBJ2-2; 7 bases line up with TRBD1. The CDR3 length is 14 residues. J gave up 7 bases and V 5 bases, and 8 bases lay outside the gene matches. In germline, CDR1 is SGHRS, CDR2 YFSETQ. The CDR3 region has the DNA TGCGCCAGCAGTTCCGACAGGGTGAACGGGGAGCTGTTTTTT. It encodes CASSSDRVNGELFF. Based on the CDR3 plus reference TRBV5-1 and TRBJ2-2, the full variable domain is KAGVTQTPRYLIKTRGQQVTLSCSPISGHRSVSWYQQTPGQGLQFLFEYFSETQRNKGNFPGRFSGRQFSNSRSEMNVSTLELGDSALYLCASSSDRVNGELFFGEGSRLTVL.

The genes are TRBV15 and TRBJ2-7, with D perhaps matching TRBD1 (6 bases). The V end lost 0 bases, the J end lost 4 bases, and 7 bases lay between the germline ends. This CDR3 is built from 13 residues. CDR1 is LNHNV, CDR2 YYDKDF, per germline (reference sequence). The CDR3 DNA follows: TGTGCCACCAGCAGAGACAGGGGTTACGAGCAGTACTTC. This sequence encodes CATSRDRGYEQYF.

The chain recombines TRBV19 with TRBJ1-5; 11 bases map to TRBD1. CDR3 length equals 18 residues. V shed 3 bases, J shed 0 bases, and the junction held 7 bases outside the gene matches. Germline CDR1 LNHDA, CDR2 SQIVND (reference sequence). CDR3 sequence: CASSIMGQGGGSNQPQHF. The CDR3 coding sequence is TGTGCCAGTAGTATCATGGGACAGGGGGGTGGTAGCAATCAGCCCCAGCATTTT.

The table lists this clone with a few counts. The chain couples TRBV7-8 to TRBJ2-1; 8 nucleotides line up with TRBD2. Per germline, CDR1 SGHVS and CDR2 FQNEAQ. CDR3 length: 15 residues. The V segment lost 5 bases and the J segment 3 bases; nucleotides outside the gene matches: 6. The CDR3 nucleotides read TGTGCCAGCAGCCCCGGGACTAGTTTCTACAATGAGCAGTTCTTC. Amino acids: CASSPGTSFYNEQFF.

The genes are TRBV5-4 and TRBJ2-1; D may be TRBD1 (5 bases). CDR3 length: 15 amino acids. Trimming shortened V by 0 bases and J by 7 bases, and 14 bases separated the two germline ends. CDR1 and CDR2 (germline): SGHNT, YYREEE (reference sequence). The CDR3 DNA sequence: TGTGCCAGCAGCTTGGGTCAGGGCCTCTGGAATGAGCAGTTCTTC. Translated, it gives CASSLGQGLWNEQFF.

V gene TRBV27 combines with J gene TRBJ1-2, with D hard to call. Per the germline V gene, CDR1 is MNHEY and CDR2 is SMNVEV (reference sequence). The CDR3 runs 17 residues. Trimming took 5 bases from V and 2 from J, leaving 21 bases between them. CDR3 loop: CASSQRTDVTTNYGYTF. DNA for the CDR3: TGTGCCAGCAGTCAGCGGACGGACGTAACCACGAACTATGGCTACACCTTC.

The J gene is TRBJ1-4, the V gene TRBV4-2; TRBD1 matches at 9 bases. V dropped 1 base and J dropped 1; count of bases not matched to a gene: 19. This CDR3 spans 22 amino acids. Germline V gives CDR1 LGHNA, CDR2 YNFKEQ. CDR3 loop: CASSQGPLPGQGSSLTNEKLFF. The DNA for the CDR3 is TGTGCCAGCAGCCAAGGGCCGCTACCGGGACAGGGAAGTTCATTAACTAATGAAAAACTGTTTTTT.

The CDR3 is CASSYSNRGDYGYTF. The CDR3, as DNA: TGTGCCAGCAGTTACTCGAACAGGGGTGACTATGGCTACACCTTC. The chain uses TRBV6-5 and TRBJ1-2; 7 nucleotides line up with TRBD1. The CDR3 is 15 amino acids. The junction had 4 bases not matched to a gene; V was cut back by 0 bases and J by 3 bases. Germline CDR1 reads MNHEY; CDR2 reads SVGAGI.

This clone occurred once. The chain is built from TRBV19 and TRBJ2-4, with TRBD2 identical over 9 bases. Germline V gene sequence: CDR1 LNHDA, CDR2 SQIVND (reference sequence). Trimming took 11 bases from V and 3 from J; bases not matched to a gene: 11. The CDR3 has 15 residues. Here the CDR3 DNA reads TGTGCCGCCAGTCATAGCGGGGGCGGCAAAAACATTCAGTACTTC. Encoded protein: CAASHSGGGKNIQYF.

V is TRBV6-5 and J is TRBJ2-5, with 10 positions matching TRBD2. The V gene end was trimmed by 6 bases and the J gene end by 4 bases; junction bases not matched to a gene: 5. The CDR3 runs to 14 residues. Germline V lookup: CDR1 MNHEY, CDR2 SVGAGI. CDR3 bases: TGTGCCAGCAGACTAGCGGGAATCGGAGAGACCCAGTACTTC. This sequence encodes CASRLAGIGETQYF.

CDR3 loop: CASSLSGANTDTQYF. As DNA, the CDR3 is TGTGCCAGCAGCCTAAGTGGGGCAAACACAGATACGCAGTATTTT. The chain is built from TRBV11-2 and TRBJ2-3, with D possibly TRBD1 on 5 matching bases. Germline CDR1 SGHAT, CDR2 FQNNGV. Trimming removed 5 bases at V and 2 bases at J, with 14 bases between. The CDR3 runs 15 residues.